A selection of T cell receptor beta chains follows, all from one sample in a study of cytomegalovirus exposure and HLA in healthy donors. The assay was immunoSEQ multiplex PCR, and TCRdb's table has in-frame clones only and misses some. The sample table includes around 74,000 clones. Sequenced material: PBMCs. These receptors were taken from a man in his fifties or sixties in good health and CMV-seropositive. The CDR3 runs from the conserved cysteine through the conserved F or W. A D gene is named only where the DNA matches it firmly.

length: 12
V: TRBV19
D: TRBD1
J: TRBJ1-1
CDR3: CASLGQDTEAFF
DNA: TGTGCCAGTCTCGGACAGGACACTGAAGCTTTCTTT

length: 13
V: TRBV5-7
D: -
J: TRBJ1-1
CDR3: CASSHPTDPEAFF
DNA: TGTGCCAGCAGCCACCCGACAGACCCTGAAGCTTTCTTT

length: 15
V: TRBV5-1
D: -
J: TRBJ1-1
CDR3: CASSLEPGSNTEAFF
DNA: TGCGCCAGCAGCTTGGAGCCGGGTTCGAACACTGAAGCTTTCTTT

length: 16
V: TRBV9
D: TRBD2
J: TRBJ2-3
CDR3: CASSVSGGISTDTQYF
DNA: TGTGCCAGCAGCGTTAGCGGGGGGATTAGCACAGATACGCAGTATTTT

length: 14
V: TRBV10-3
D: -
J: TRBJ1-2
CDR3: CAISDGRVGYGYTF
DNA: TGTGCCATCAGTGACGGCAGGGTAGGGTATGGCTACACCTTC

length: 17
V: TRBV4-1
D: -
J: TRBJ1-4
CDR3: CASSQNPTAATNEKLFF
DNA: TGCGCCAGCAGCCAGAACCCAACAGCTGCAACTAATGAAAAACTGTTTTTT

length: 16
V: TRBV7-2
D: TRBD1
J: TRBJ1-1
CDR3: CASSLVTGIGNTEAFF
DNA: TGTGCCAGCAGCTTAGTGACAGGGATCGGGAACACTGAAGCTTTCTTT

length: 11
V: TRBV6-5
D: -
J: TRBJ2-1
CDR3: CASSRRDEQFF
DNA: TGTGCCAGCAGTCGCCGGGATGAGCAGTTCTTC

length: 18
V: TRBV6-1
D: -
J: TRBJ2-5
CDR3: CASSEARPVTSSRGTQYF
DNA: TGTGCCAGCAGTGAAGCCCGCCCGGTTACATCCTCGAGAGGGACCCAGTACTTC

length: 16
V: TRBV7-6
D: TRBD2
J: TRBJ2-5
CDR3: CASSSIAGGWEETQYF
DNA: TGTGCCAGCAGCTCCATAGCGGGAGGGTGGGAAGAGACCCAGTACTTC

length: 13
V: TRBV9
D: -
J: TRBJ2-7
CDR3: CASSGRSAYEQYF
DNA: TGTGCCAGCAGCGGCCGGAGCGCCTACGAGCAGTACTTC

length: 16
V: TRBV7-9
D: -
J: TRBJ2-3
CDR3: CASSLKGTGSTDTQYF
DNA: TGTGCCAGCAGCTTAAAGGGAACAGGGAGCACAGATACGCAGTATTTT

length: 15
V: TRBV10-3
D: -
J: TRBJ1-5
CDR3: CAISESKEAGQPQHF
DNA: TGTGCCATCAGTGAGTCGAAGGAGGCGGGCCAGCCCCAGCATTTT

length: 13
V: TRBV29-1
D: -
J: TRBJ1-1
CDR3: CSVEHGTNTEAFF
DNA: TGCAGCGTTGAACACGGGACTAACACTGAAGCTTTCTTT

length: 14
V: TRBV25-1
D: TRBD1
J: TRBJ2-1
CDR3: CATRDRGNYNEQFF
DNA: TGTGCCACCCGCGACAGGGGTAACTACAATGAGCAGTTCTTC

length: 17
V: TRBV14
D: TRBD2
J: TRBJ2-3
CDR3: CASSLRNLADLSWTQYF
DNA: TGTGCCAGCAGCCTCCGGAACCTAGCGGACCTTTCATGGACGCAGTATTTT

length: 14
V: TRBV7-9
D: TRBD1
J: TRBJ1-1
CDR3: CASSSGQYNTEAFF
DNA: TGTGCCAGCAGCTCGGGACAGTACAACACTGAAGCTTTCTTT

length: 13
V: TRBV6-4
D: -
J: TRBJ2-1
CDR3: CASSAKGDNEQFF
DNA: TGTGCCAGCAGTGCCAAGGGGGACAATGAGCAGTTCTTC

length: 16
V: TRBV10-2
D: -
J: TRBJ1-2
CDR3: CASSESGAAGEVGYTF
DNA: TGCGCCAGCAGTGAGTCGGGGGCGGCGGGCGAGGTTGGCTACACCTTC

length: 15
V: TRBV6-1
D: TRBD2
J: TRBJ2-2
CDR3: CASSRSSGFTGELFF
DNA: TGTGCCAGCTCACGTTCTAGCGGGTTCACCGGGGAGCTGTTTTTT

length: 17
V: TRBV19
D: TRBD1
J: TRBJ1-4
CDR3: CASSSPDRGLTNEKLFF
DNA: TGTGCCAGTAGTAGCCCGGACAGGGGCCTGACTAATGAAAAACTGTTTTTT

length: 15
V: TRBV5-1
D: -
J: TRBJ2-5
CDR3: CASSKNLAYQETQYF
DNA: TGTGCCAGCAGCAAGAACCTAGCGTACCAAGAGACCCAGTACTTC

length: 15
V: TRBV28
D: TRBD1
J: TRBJ1-4
CDR3: CATFPGGTTNEKLFF
DNA: TGTGCCACATTCCCAGGGGGCACTACTAATGAAAAACTGTTTTTT

length: 16
V: TRBV5-6
D: TRBD1
J: TRBJ1-1
CDR3: CASSPYDRARDTEAFF
DNA: TGTGCCAGCAGCCCTTATGACAGGGCGAGGGACACTGAAGCTTTCTTT

length: 15
V: TRBV6-6
D: -
J: TRBJ1-6
CDR3: CASSYTGANNSPLHF
DNA: TGTGCCAGCAGTTATACCGGAGCCAATAATTCACCCCTCCACTTT

length: 16
V: TRBV7-9
D: -
J: TRBJ1-5
CDR3: CASSLIGASGNQPQHF
DNA: TGTGCCAGCAGCCTCATCGGCGCATCGGGAAATCAGCCCCAGCATTTT

length: 11
V: TRBV11-2
D: -
J: TRBJ1-1
CDR3: CASSSFPEAFF
DNA: TGTGCCAGCAGCTCCTTCCCTGAGGCTTTCTTT

length: 11
V: TRBV18
D: -
J: TRBJ2-3
CDR3: CASSPGNTQYF
DNA: TGTGCCAGCTCACCCGGGAATACGCAGTATTTT

length: 16
V: TRBV5-4
D: -
J: TRBJ2-6
CDR3: CASSLVLTAGANVLTF
DNA: TGTGCCAGCAGCTTGGTATTAACAGCTGGGGCCAACGTCCTGACTTTC

length: 16
V: TRBV18
D: TRBD2
J: TRBJ2-1
CDR3: CASSPIAGGLGNEQFF
DNA: TGTGCCAGCTCACCCATAGCGGGAGGGCTCGGTAATGAGCAGTTCTTC

length: 16
V: TRBV5-1
D: -
J: TRBJ2-6
CDR3: CASTPLAISGANVLTF
DNA: TGCGCCAGCACTCCACTAGCAATCTCTGGGGCCAACGTCCTGACTTTC

length: 13
V: TRBV5-1
D: TRBD1
J: TRBJ2-2
CDR3: CASSADRGRELFF
DNA: TGCGCCAGCAGCGCCGACAGGGGCCGGGAGCTGTTTTTT

length: 16
V: TRBV27
D: TRBD2
J: TRBJ2-7
CDR3: CASSPTHTSGSYEQYF
DNA: TGTGCCAGCAGTCCGACTCACACTAGCGGCTCCTACGAGCAGTACTTC

length: 17
V: TRBV9
D: -
J: TRBJ2-3
CDR3: CASSVESQTSSTDTQYF
DNA: TGTGCCAGCAGCGTAGAGTCACAGACCTCTTCCACAGATACGCAGTATTTT

length: 17
V: TRBV27
D: TRBD1
J: TRBJ1-2
CDR3: CASSARQGPQANYGYTF
DNA: TGTGCCAGCAGTGCGCGACAGGGGCCTCAAGCTAACTATGGCTACACCTTC

length: 13
V: TRBV5-1
D: -
J: TRBJ2-1
CDR3: CASGRLGKSEQFF
DNA: TGCGCCAGTGGACGACTAGGGAAGAGTGAGCAGTTCTTC

length: 15
V: TRBV30
D: TRBD1
J: TRBJ1-1
CDR3: CAWSRGQTMNTEAFF
DNA: TGTGCCTGGAGTAGGGGACAGACCATGAACACTGAAGCTTTCTTT

length: 13
V: TRBV25-1
D: TRBD1
J: TRBJ2-7
CDR3: CATRKGQGYEQYF
DNA: TGTGCCACTAGAAAGGGACAGGGCTACGAGCAGTACTTC

length: 18
V: TRBV10-1
D: TRBD2
J: TRBJ2-3
CDR3: CASSMTSGGAGSTDTQYF
DNA: TGCGCCAGCAGTATGACTAGCGGGGGGGCCGGTTCCACAGATACGCAGTATTTT

length: 13
V: TRBV14
D: -
J: TRBJ2-1
CDR3: CASSQVIPGPAFF
DNA: TGTGCCAGCAGCCAAGTGATCCCAGGCCCTGCGTTCTTC

length: 14
V: TRBV5-6
D: TRBD1
J: TRBJ2-7
CDR3: CASSWGQGAYEQYF
DNA: TGTGCCAGCAGCTGGGGACAGGGGGCCTACGAGCAGTACTTC

length: 14
V: TRBV5-5
D: -
J: TRBJ1-2
CDR3: CASSLDGGTYGYTF
DNA: TGTGCCAGCAGCTTAGACGGGGGGACCTATGGCTACACCTTC

length: 13
V: TRBV7-9
D: -
J: TRBJ1-1
CDR3: CARSRGGTTEAFF
DNA: TGTGCCAGAAGCCGGGGAGGAACCACTGAAGCTTTCTTT

length: 16
V: TRBV5-8
D: TRBD2
J: TRBJ2-4
CDR3: CASSFEGTGRGNIQYF
DNA: TGTGCCAGCAGCTTCGAGGGGACCGGGAGGGGAAACATTCAGTACTTC

length: 15
V: TRBV27
D: TRBD2
J: TRBJ2-5
CDR3: CASPRETSGQETQYF
DNA: TGTGCCAGCCCCCGAGAGACTAGCGGACAAGAGACCCAGTACTTC

length: 14
V: TRBV5-1
D: -
J: TRBJ1-1
CDR3: CASSLGGRNTEAFF
DNA: TGCGCCAGCAGCTTGGGGGGGCGGAACACTGAAGCTTTCTTT

length: 15
V: TRBV19
D: TRBD1
J: TRBJ1-1
CDR3: CASSVTGGPGTEAFF
DNA: TGTGCCAGTAGTGTAACAGGGGGCCCTGGCACTGAAGCTTTCTTT

length: 13
V: TRBV29-1
D: -
J: TRBJ1-2
CDR3: CSVEGGSNYGYTF
DNA: TGCAGCGTTGAAGGAGGATCCAACTATGGCTACACCTTC

length: 11
V: TRBV20-1
D: -
J: TRBJ1-1
CDR3: CSASREAEAFF
DNA: TGCAGTGCTAGCAGGGAAGCTGAAGCTTTCTTT

length: 15
V: TRBV5-1
D: -
J: TRBJ1-4
CDR3: CASSLVRGGGEKLFF
DNA: TGCGCCAGCAGCTTGGTTAGGGGAGGAGGAGAAAAACTGTTTTTT

length: 14
V: TRBV5-4
D: -
J: TRBJ1-2
CDR3: CASSSGTWRGGYTF
DNA: TGTGCCAGCAGCTCCGGGACCTGGAGGGGTGGCTACACCTTC

length: 13
V: TRBV19
D: TRBD1
J: TRBJ1-6
CDR3: CASRTGSNSPLHF
DNA: TGTGCCAGTAGGACAGGGAGTAATTCACCCCTCCACTTT

length: 11
V: TRBV29-1
D: -
J: TRBJ1-2
CDR3: CSVRSLYGYTF
DNA: TGCAGCGTTCGGAGCCTCTATGGCTACACCTTC

length: 14
V: TRBV30
D: -
J: TRBJ1-2
CDR3: CAWNLGPLLYGYTF
DNA: TGCGCCTGGAATCTTGGCCCCCTCCTCTATGGCTACACCTTC

length: 16
V: TRBV29-1
D: TRBD2
J: TRBJ2-2
CDR3: CSVEDFSGTNTGELFF
DNA: TGCAGCGTTGAAGATTTTAGCGGGACTAACACCGGGGAGCTGTTTTTT

length: 13
V: TRBV6-5
D: TRBD1
J: TRBJ2-1
CDR3: CASTGTVYNEQFF
DNA: TGTGCCAGCACCGGGACAGTATACAATGAGCAGTTCTTC

length: 15
V: TRBV6-1
D: TRBD1
J: TRBJ2-5
CDR3: CASSDGTGGRETQYF
DNA: TGTGCCAGCAGTGACGGGACAGGGGGCCGGGAGACCCAGTACTTC

length: 16
V: TRBV4-2
D: TRBD2
J: TRBJ2-3
CDR3: CASSPQAGNPDHTQYF
DNA: TGTGCCAGCAGCCCCCAAGCGGGGAATCCGGATCATACGCAGTATTTT

length: 14
V: TRBV4-2
D: TRBD2
J: TRBJ2-5
CDR3: CASSLGLAGETQYF
DNA: TGTGCCAGCAGCTTAGGACTAGCAGGGGAGACCCAGTACTTC